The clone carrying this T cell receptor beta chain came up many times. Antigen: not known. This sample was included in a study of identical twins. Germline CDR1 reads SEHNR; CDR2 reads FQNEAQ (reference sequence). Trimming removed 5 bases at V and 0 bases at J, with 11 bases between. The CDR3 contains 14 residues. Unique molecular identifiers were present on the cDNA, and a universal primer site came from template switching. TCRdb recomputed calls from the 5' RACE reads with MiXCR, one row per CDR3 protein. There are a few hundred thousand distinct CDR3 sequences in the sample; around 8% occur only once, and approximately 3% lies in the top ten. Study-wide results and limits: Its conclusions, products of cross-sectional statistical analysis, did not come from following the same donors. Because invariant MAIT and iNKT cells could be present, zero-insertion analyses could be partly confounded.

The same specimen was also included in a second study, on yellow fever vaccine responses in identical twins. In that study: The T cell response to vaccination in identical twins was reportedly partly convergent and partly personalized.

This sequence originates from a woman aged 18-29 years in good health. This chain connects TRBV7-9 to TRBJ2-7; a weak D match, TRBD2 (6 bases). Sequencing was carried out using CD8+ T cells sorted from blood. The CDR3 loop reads CASSDRDFSYEQYF. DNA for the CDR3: TGTGCCAGCAGCGATCGGGACTTCTCCTACGAGCAGTACTTC.